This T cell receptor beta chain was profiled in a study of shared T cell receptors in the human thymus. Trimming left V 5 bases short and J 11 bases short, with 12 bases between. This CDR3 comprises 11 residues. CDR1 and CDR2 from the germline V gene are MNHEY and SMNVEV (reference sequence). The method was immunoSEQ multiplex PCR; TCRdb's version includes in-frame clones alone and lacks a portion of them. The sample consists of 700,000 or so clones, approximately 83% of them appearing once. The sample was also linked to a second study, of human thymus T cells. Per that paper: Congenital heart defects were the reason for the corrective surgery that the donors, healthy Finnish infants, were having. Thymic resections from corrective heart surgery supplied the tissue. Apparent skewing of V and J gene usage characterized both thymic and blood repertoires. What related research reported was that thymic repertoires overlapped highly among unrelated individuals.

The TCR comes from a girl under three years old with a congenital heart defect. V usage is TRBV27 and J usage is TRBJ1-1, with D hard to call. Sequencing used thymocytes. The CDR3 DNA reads TGTGCCAGCAGTCCCTATGCTATGGCTTTCTTT. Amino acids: CASSPYAMAFF.